Presented here are 2 T cell receptor beta chains from one specimen sequenced in a study of immune cell composition in non-small cell lung cancer (dated by TCRdb to the late 2010s). Library preparation employed the immunoSEQ multiplex PCR assay. Drawn from immuneACCESS, this table holds only the in-frame rearrangements with V and J called that TCRdb kept. Clones are partly lost; checked studies trace under half to an unresolved V gene and leave the rest unexplained. The sample table holds a few thousand clones, of which around 80% were seen once. The ten largest make up 11% to 15% of the sample. Source material: lung tumor tissue. All receptors derive from a human donor with non-small cell lung cancer.

The CDR3 protein is CASSFTGTVGYEQYF. The CDR3 DNA sequence: TGTGCCAGCAGTTTCACCGGGACAGTCGGGTACGAGCAGTACTTC. The V and J genes are TRBV6-6 and TRBJ2-7; 7 positions match TRBD1. The CDR3 contains 15 residues. V shed 4 bases, J shed 4 bases, and the junction held 10 bases outside the gene matches. Germline values: CDR1 MNHNY, CDR2 SVGAGI (reference sequence).

The rearrangement uses TRBV29-1 and TRBJ2-1; D perhaps matches TRBD2 (6 bases). The CDR3 length is 12 residues. Germline CDR1 and CDR2: SQVTM and ANQGSEA. The V end lost 7 bases, the J end lost 7 bases, and 14 bases lay between the germline ends. Here the CDR3 reads CSARSGGNEQFF. The CDR3 bases are TGCAGCGCCCGCAGTGGGGGGAATGAGCAGTTCTTC.